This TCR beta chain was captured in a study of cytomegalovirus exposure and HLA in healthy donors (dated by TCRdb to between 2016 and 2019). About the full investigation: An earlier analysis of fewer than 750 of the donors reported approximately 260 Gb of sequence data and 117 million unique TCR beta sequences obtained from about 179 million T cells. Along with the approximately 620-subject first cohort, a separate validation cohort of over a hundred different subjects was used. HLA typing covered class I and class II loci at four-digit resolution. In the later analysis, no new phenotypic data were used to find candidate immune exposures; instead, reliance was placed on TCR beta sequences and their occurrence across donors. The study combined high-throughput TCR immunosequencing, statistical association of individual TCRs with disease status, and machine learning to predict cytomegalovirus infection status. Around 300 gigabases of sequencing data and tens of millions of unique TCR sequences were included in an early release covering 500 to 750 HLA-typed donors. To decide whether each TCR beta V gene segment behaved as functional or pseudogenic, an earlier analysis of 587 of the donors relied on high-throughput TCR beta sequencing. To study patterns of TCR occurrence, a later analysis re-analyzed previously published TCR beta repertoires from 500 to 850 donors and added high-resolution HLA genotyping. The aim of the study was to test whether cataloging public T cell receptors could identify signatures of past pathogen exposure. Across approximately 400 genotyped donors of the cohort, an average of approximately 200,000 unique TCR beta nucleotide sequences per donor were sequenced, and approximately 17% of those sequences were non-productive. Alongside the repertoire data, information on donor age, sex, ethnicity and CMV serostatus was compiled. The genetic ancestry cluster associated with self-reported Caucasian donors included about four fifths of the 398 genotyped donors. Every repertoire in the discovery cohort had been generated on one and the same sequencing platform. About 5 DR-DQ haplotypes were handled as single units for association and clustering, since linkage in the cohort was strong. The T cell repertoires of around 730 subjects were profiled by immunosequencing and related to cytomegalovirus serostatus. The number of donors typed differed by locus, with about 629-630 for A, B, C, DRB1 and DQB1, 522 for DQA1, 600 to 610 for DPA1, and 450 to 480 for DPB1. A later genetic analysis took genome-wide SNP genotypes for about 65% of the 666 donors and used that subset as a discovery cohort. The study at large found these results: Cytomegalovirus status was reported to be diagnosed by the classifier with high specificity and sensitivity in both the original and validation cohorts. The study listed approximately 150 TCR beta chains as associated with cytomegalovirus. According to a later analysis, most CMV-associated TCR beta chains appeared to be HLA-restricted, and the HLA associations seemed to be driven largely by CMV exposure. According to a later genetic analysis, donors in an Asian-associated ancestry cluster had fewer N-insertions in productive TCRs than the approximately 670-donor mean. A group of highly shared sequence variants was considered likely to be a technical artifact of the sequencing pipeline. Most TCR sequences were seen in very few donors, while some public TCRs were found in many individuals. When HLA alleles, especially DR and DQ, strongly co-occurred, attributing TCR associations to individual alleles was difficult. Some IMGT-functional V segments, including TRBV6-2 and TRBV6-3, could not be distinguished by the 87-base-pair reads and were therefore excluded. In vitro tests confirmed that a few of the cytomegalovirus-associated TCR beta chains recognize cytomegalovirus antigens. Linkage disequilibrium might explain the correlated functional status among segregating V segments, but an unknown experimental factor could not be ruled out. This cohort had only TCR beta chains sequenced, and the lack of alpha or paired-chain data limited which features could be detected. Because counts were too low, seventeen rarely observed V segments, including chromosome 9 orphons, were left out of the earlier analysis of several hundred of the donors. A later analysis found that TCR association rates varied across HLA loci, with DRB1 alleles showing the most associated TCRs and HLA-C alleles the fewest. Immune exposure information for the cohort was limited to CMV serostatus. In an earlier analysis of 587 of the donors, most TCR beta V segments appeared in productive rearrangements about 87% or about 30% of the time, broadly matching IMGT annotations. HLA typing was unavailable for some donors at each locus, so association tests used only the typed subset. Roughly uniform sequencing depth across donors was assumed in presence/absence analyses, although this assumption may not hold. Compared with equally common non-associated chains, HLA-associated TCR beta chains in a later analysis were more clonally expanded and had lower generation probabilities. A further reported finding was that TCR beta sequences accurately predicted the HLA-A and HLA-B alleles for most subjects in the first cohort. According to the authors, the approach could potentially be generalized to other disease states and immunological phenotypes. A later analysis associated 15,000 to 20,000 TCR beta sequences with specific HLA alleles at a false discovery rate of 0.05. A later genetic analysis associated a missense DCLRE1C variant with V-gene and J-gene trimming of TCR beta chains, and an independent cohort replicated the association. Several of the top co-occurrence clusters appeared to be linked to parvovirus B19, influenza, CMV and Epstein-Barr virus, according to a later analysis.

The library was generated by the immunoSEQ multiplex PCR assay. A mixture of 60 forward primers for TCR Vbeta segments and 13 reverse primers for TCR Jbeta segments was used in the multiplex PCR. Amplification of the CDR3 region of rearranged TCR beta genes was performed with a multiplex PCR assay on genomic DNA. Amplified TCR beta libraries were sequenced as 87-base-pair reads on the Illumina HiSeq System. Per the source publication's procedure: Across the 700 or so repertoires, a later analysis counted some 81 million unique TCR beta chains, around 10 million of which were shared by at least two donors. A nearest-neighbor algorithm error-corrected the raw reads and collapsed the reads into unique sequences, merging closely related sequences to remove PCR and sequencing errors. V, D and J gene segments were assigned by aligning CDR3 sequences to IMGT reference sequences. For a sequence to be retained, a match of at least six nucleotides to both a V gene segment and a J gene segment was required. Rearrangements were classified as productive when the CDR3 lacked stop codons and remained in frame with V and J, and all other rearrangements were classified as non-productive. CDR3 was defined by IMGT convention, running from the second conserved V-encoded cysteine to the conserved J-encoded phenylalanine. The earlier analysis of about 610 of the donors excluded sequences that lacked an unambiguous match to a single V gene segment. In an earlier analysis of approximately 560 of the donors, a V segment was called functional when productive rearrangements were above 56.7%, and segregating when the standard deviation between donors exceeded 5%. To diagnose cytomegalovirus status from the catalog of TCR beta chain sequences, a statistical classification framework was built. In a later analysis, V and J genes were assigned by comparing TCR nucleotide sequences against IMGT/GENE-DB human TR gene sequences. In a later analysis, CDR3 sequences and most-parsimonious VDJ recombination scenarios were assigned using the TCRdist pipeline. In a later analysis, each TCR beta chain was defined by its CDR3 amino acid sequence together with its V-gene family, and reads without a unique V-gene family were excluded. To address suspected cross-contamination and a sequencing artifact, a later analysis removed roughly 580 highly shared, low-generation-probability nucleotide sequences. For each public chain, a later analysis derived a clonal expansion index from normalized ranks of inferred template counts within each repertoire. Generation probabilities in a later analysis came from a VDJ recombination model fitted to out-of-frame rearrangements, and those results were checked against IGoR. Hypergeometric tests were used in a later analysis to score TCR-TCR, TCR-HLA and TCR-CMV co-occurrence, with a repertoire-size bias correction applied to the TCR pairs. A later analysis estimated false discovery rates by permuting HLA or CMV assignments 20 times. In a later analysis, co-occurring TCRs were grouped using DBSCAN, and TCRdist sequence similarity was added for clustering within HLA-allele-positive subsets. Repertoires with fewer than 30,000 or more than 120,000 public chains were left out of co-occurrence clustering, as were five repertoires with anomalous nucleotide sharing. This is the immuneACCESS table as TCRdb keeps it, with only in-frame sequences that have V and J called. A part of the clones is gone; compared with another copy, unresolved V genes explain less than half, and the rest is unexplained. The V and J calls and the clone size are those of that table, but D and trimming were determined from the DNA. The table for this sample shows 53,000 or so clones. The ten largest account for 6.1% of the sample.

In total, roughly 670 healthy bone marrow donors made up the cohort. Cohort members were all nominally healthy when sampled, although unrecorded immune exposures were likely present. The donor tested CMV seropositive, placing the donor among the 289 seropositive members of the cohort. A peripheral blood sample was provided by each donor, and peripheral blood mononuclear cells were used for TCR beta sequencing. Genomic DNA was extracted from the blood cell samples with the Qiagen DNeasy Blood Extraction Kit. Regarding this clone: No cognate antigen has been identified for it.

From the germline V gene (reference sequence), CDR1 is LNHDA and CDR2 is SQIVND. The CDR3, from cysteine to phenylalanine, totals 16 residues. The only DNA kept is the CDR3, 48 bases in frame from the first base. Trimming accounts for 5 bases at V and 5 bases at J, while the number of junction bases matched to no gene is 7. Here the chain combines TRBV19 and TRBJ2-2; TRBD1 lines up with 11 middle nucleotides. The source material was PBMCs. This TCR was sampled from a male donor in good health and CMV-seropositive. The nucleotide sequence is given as TGTGCCAGTAGTGCAGGACAGGGGGCGAGTACCGGGGAGCTGTTTTTT. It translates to CASSAGQGASTGELFF.